This T cell receptor (beta chain) was identified in a study of T cell responses to AZD1222 COVID-19 vaccine. On the study more broadly: Some second doses came at about 4 weeks and others at about 12 weeks; these were pooled. Study outcomes and limitations: In the spike-specific TCR repertoire, nearly half reportedly target unmutated variant regions. Clonal diversity may have been underestimated, and the donors were mostly white British, with more females than males. A rise in Spike-specific TCR breadth and depth followed two AZD1222 doses.

Sequencing was performed with immunoSEQ multiplex PCR; in TCRdb, only in-frame clones are kept and a portion is missing. The data contain approximately 120,000 clones, approximately 91% of them singletons. As to this clone: Antigen specificity is unknown.

The CDR3 spans 15 residues. CDR1 MGHRA and CDR2 YSYEKL come from the germline V gene. The V end lost 0 bases, the J end lost 9 bases, and 17 bases lay between the germline ends. The starting material was peripheral blood, obtained on day 0 of AZD1222 vaccination. The chain employs TRBV4-1 and TRBJ1-2, with D maybe TRBD1 (6 bases). The sequence derives from an adult in good health. CDR3 DNA sequence: TGCGCCAGCAGCCAAGATCCGGGCGGGGGGCCGAGCTACACCTTC. As protein: CASSQDPGGGPSYTF.